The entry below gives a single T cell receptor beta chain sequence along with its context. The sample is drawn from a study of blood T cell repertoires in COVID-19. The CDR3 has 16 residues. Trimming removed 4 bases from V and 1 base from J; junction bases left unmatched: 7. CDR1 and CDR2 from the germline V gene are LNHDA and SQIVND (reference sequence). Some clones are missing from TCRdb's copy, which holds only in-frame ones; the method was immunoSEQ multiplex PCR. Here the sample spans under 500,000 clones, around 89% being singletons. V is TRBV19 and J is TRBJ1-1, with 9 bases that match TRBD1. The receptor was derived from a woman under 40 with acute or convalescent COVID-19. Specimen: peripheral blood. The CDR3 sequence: CASSTGTGISNTEAFF. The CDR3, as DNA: TGTGCCAGTAGTACCGGGACAGGGATCTCGAACACTGAAGCTTTCTTT.